Following are 22 T cell receptor beta chains from one sample sequenced in a study of identical twins. Using its own MiXCR run on the 5' RACE reads, TCRdb lists one record per CDR3 protein. The data hold about 240,000 distinct CDR3 sequences, with roughly a tenth observed a single time. Material: memory T cells sorted from blood. The receptor source for this set is a man between 50 and 59 years old in good health.

Ten or more counts support this clonotype. The chain carries TRBV5-1 and TRBJ1-1, with D maybe TRBD1 (6 bases). The ends were cut back, 0 bases at V and 2 bases at J, with 11 bases in the middle. The CDR3 length is 15 residues. Per germline, CDR1 SGHRS and CDR2 YFSETQ. In DNA, the CDR3 is TGCGCCAGCAGCTTGGAGACAGGTCCCAACACTGAAGCTTTCTTT. It yields the protein CASSLETGPNTEAFF.

This clonotype was counted only a few times. The chain joins TRBV24-1 to TRBJ2-1; D remains unclear. V was clipped by 5 bases and J by 6 bases, with 13 bases between them. The germline V gene encodes CDR1 KGHDR and CDR2 SFDVKD. This CDR3 region has 14 residues. The CDR3 spells CATSGAPPGNEQFF. Here the CDR3 DNA reads TGTGCCACCAGTGGGGCTCCCCCGGGCAATGAGCAGTTCTTC.

This clonotype has just a few counts. The CDR3 reads CSARTSVYQETQYF. For the CDR3, the DNA is TGCAGTGCTCGGACTAGCGTGTACCAAGAGACCCAGTACTTC. The gene calls are TRBV20-1 and TRBJ2-5, with 9 bases fitting TRBD2. Germline CDR1 DFQATT, CDR2 SNEGSKA (reference sequence). The CDR3 is 14 amino acids. Losses at the gene ends were 5 bases for V and 0 bases for J; bases not matched to a gene: 4.

This clonotype was seen a handful of times. This rearrangement joins TRBV5-1 to TRBJ2-3; the D gene is possibly TRBD2 (6 bases). This CDR3 contains 15 residues. Trimming removed 1 base from V and 3 bases from J, with 12 bases in between. Germline values: CDR1 SGHRS, CDR2 YFSETQ. DNA of the CDR3: TGCGCCAGCAGCTTGACCGGGAGTAGAACAGATACGCAGTATTTT. It encodes CASSLTGSRTDTQYF.

This clonotype was seen repeatedly, ten times or more. CDR3 coding DNA: TGTGCCAGCAGCTTGTACCAAAATCGAGAGACCCAGTACTTC. It codes for CASSLYQNRETQYF. The chain recombines TRBV5-6 with TRBJ2-5; D unclear. V was cut by 1 base and J by 4 bases, with 11 bases left in between. The CDR3 consists of 14 residues. Germline lookup yields CDR1 SGHDT and CDR2 YYEEEE.

The chain links TRBV29-1 to TRBJ2-1; 8 bases align to TRBD2. This CDR3 region has 14 residues. The trim removed 4 bases at V and 6 bases at J, leaving 8 bases unmatched. Germline CDR1 SQVTM, CDR2 ANQGSEA. The CDR3 spells CSVARGTSRNEQFF. CDR3 DNA: TGCAGCGTTGCCCGCGGGACTAGTCGCAATGAGCAGTTCTTC.

This clonotype was detected only a few times. The chain is built from TRBV5-1 and TRBJ2-3; D unclear. The CDR3 is 16 amino acids. With 0 bases removed from V and 0 bases from J, the gap between germline ends came to 11 bases. Per the germline V gene, CDR1 is SGHRS and CDR2 is YFSETQ. CDR3 in DNA: TGCGCCAGCAGCTTGGCACGCTCTTATAGCACAGATACGCAGTATTTT. This codes for CASSLARSYSTDTQYF.

This clonotype showed up just a few times. This rearrangement joins TRBV19 to TRBJ2-7; no definite D call. Germline CDR1 is LNHDA and CDR2 is SQIVND (reference sequence). CDR3 length equals 13 residues. V lost 6 bases and J 1 base, leaving 10 bases between the germline ends. CDR3 in DNA: TGTGCCAGTAGGAACAGAGGTTCCTACGAGCAGTACTTC. It translates to CASRNRGSYEQYF.

This clonotype has ten or more counts. The J gene is TRBJ2-3, the V gene TRBV12-3 or TRBV12-4, with unresolved D. The CDR3 loop spans 13 amino acids. V lost 3 bases and J lost 7, with 11 bases in between. In DNA, the CDR3 is TGTGCCAGCAGTTTTAATACTGGGTATACGCAGTATTTT. Translation: CASSFNTGYTQYF.

The chain couples TRBV9 to TRBJ2-5, with D perhaps matching TRBD2 (6 bases). With 4 bases removed from V and 2 bases from J, the gap between germline ends came to 15 bases. Per the germline V gene, CDR1 is SGDLS and CDR2 is YYNGEE. This CDR3 is 15 amino acids long. The CDR3 region is CASSSLGLPQETQYF. In DNA, the CDR3 is TGTGCCAGCAGCAGCCTGGGACTCCCGCAAGAGACCCAGTACTTC.

This clonotype was picked up many times. The V and J genes are TRBV7-6 and TRBJ1-2; D remains ambiguous. There are 13 residues in the CDR3. V gave up 5 bases and J gave up 8 bases, with 15 bases separating them. Germline V gene data show CDR1 as SGHVS and CDR2 as FNYEAQ. CDR3 sequence: CASSQTAMGGYTF. Here the CDR3 DNA reads TGTGCCAGCAGCCAGACTGCAATGGGGGGCTACACCTTC.

The gene calls are TRBV6-2 or TRBV6-3 and TRBJ2-2; no clear D. This CDR3 contains 16 residues. The V gene's germline CDR1 is MNHEY and CDR2 SVGEGT. With 2 bases removed from V and 0 bases from J, the gap between germline ends came to 10 bases. Here the CDR3 reads CASSYAGYANTGELFF. The CDR3 coding sequence is TGTGCCAGCAGTTACGCCGGCTACGCGAACACCGGGGAGCTGTTTTTT.

In this sample, this clonotype turned up many times. This chain links TRBV12-3 or TRBV12-4 with TRBJ2-1, with D possibly matching TRBD2 (6 bases). This CDR3 is built from 15 residues. The V gene lost 5 bases and the J gene lost 5 bases, with 16 bases spanning the gap. The CDR3 region is CASSRWRDRNNEQFF. The CDR3 DNA reads as TGTGCCAGCAGTCGCTGGAGGGACCGCAACAATGAGCAGTTCTTC.

This clonotype appeared many times. V is TRBV5-1 and J is TRBJ1-4; 8 bases agree with TRBD1. CDR1 and CDR2 (germline): SGHRS, YFSETQ. V was clipped by 4 bases and J by 8 bases; unmatched bases: 7. The CDR3 totals 14 residues. CDR3 DNA sequence: TGCGCCAGCAGCCCGGACAGGGTGGGGGAAAAACTGTTTTTT. It yields the protein CASSPDRVGEKLFF.

This clonotype showed up many times. This chain joins TRBV5-6 and TRBJ1-3; D gene ambiguous. The germline V gene encodes CDR1 SGHDT and CDR2 YYEEEE. The CDR3 has 13 amino acids. The V end lost 0 bases, the J end lost 4 bases, and 5 bases lay between the germline ends. DNA for the CDR3: TGTGCCAGCAGCTTGGTTGCGGGAAACACCATATATTTT. It translates to CASSLVAGNTIYF.

The CDR3 DNA sequence: TGTGCCAGCAGCTTAGGAGGCGAACTCCAACCCCAGCATTTT. Its protein product is CASSLGGELQPQHF. This rearrangement joins TRBV7-2 to TRBJ1-5, with D hard to call. In germline, CDR1 is SGHTA, CDR2 FQGNSA. V was cut by 1 base and J by 10 bases, with 14 bases left in between. The CDR3 totals 14 residues. Full variable domain (rest looked up from reference TRBV7-2 and TRBJ1-5): GAGVSQSPSNKVTEKGKDVELRCDPISGHTALYWYRQSLGQGLEFLIYFQGNSAPDKSGLPSDRFSAERTGGSVSTLTIQRTQQEDSAVYLCASSLGGELQPQHFGDGTRLSIL.

This clonotype was seen repeatedly, ten times or more. V and J are TRBV10-3 and TRBJ1-2; TRBD1 agrees at 7 bases. This CDR3 is 13 amino acids long. CDR1 is ENHRY and CDR2 is SYGVKD in the germline V gene. J lost 5 bases, V lost 7 bases, and 7 bases had no gene match. The CDR3 region has the DNA TGTGCCATCAACCACGAGGGACAGTATGGCTACACCTTC. It codes for CAINHEGQYGYTF.

This clonotype has only a few counts. The chain uses TRBV20-1 and TRBJ1-4, with a weak D call TRBD1 (6 bases). The V gene lost 5 bases and the J gene lost 4 bases, with 11 bases spanning the gap. The CDR3 runs 13 residues. The germline gives CDR1 DFQATT, CDR2 SNEGSKA (reference sequence). The CDR3: CSAGGTVNEKLFF. DNA of the CDR3: TGCAGTGCTGGGGGCACAGTTAATGAAAAACTGTTTTTT.

The V call is TRBV20-1, the J call TRBJ2-7, with a weak D call TRBD2 (6 bases). The CDR3 has 16 residues. Germline assignment: CDR1 DFQATT and CDR2 SNEGSKA (reference sequence). Trimming stripped 0 bases from V and 2 bases from J, with 17 bases between. Here the CDR3 DNA reads TGCAGTGCTAGAGACATCGCTAGCGAGAGTACCTACGAGCAGTACTTC. Translating it yields CSARDIASESTYEQYF.

This clonotype was seen repeatedly, ten times or more. One end of the junction fails to match germline, which may point to a read error. V usage is TRBV19 and J usage is TRBJ2-7; TRBD1 aligns across 12 bases. The CDR3 consists of 14 residues. CDR1 is LNHDA and CDR2 is SQIVND in the germline V gene (reference sequence). CDR3 sequence: CASSISGQGAQLHF. CDR3 bases: TGTGCCAGTAGTATTTCGGGACAGGGGGCCCAGTTGCACTTC.

Many counts were recorded for this clonotype. Written as DNA, the CDR3 is TGTGCCAGCAGTTACGTGAGGACAGGGGGCGGATATGGCTACACCTTC. The encoded protein is CASSYVRTGGGYGYTF. The chain carries TRBV6-5 and TRBJ1-2, with 11 nucleotides matching TRBD1. V lost 2 bases to trimming and J lost 5 bases; unmatched junction nucleotides: 7. The CDR3 is 16 residues long. The germline CDR1 and CDR2 sequences are MNHEY and SVGAGI.

This clonotype was counted at least ten times. This chain joins TRBV5-8 and TRBJ2-3, with D perhaps assigned TRBD1 or TRBD2 (5 bases each). V was trimmed by 0 bases and J by 2 bases, leaving 16 bases between them. Looked up from germline, CDR1 is SGHTS and CDR2 is YDEGEE. CDR3 length equals 17 residues. For the CDR3, the DNA is TGTGCCAGCAGCTTGGTTGGGGGAGCCCTTAACACAGATACGCAGTATTTT. Its translation is CASSLVGGALNTDTQYF.